The following is a TCR beta chain sequence with its context. V gave up 0 bases and J gave up 1 base; unmatched junction bases: 6. Per germline, CDR1 MNHEY and CDR2 SVGAGI. The CDR3 extends over 17 amino acids. This sample stems from a study of molecular identifiers for immune sequencing clone quantification. TCRdb used MiXCR to reprocess the PCR reads, holding one entry per CDR3 protein. The sample lists about 640,000 distinct CDR3 sequences, approximately 20% occurring once. Sequenced: naive CD8+ T cells from blood, with Jurkat cell RNA spiked in. The sample's subset: FACS-sorted CD8+CD4-CCR7+CD45RA+ naive T cells. The clonotype originates from a human donor in good health. Some libraries in this study had Jurkat cell RNA spiked in. V is TRBV6-5 and J is TRBJ1-5, with 7 bases matching TRBD1. CDR3 amino acids: CASSYSVPGQSNQPQHF. CDR3 bases: TGTGCCAGCAGTTACTCGGTGCCGGGACAGAGCAATCAGCCCCAGCATTTT.